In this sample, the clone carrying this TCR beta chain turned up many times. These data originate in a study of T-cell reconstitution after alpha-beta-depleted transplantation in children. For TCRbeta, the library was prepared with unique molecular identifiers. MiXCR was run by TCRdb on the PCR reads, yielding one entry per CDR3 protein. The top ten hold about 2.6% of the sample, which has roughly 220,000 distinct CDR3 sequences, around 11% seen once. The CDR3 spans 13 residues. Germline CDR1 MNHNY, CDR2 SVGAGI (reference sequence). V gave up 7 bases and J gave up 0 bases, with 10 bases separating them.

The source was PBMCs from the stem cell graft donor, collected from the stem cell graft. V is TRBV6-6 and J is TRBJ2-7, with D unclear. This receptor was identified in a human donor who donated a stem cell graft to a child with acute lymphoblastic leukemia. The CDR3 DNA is TGTGCCAGCATCTCTCTCCCCTCCTACGAGCAGTACTTC. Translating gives CASISLPSYEQYF.